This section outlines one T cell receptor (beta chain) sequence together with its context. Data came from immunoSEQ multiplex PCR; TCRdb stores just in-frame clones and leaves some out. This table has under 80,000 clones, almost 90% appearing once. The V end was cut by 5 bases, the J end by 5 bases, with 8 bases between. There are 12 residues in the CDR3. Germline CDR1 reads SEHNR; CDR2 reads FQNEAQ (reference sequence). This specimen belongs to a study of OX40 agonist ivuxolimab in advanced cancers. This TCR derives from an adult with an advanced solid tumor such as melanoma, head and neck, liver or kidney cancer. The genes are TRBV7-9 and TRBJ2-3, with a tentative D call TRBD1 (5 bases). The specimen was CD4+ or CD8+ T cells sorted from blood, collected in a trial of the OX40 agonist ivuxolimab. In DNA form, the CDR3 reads TGTGCCAGCAGCGCCCAGGGAGATACGCAGTATTTT. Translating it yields CASSAQGDTQYF.